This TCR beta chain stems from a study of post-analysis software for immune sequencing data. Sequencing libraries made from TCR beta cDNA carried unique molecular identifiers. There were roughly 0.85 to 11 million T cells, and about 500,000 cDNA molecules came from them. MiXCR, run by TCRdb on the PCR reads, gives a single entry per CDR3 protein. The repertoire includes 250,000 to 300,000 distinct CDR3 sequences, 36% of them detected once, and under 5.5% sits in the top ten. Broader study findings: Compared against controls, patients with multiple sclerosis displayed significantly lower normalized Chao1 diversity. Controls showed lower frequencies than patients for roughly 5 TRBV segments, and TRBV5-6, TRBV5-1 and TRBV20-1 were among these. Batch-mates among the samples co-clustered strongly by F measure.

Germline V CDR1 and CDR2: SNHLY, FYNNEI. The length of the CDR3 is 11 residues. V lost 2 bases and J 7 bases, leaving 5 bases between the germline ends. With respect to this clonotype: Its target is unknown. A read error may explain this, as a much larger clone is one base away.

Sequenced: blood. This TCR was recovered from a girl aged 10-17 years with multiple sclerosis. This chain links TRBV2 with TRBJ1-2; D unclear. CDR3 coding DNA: TGTGCCAGCAGTGAACGCGGTGGCTACACCTTC. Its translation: CASSERGGYTF.